Here is one T cell receptor (beta chain) with its context. The antigen is undetermined. Germline CDR1 and CDR2: MDHEN and SYDVKM. J lost 12 bases, V lost 3 bases, and 7 bases had no gene match. The CDR3 extends over 12 amino acids. Only in-frame clones appear in the TCRdb table, and some are missing; sequencing was by immunoSEQ multiplex PCR. The sample yields approximately 280,000 clones, 80% to 90% seen once. The data originate from a study of cytomegalovirus exposure and HLA in healthy donors. Study-wide points: Confirmation in vitro established that three CMV-associated chains were specific for CMV antigens. Subsequent analysis of the approximately 120 validation repertoires found a tendency for first-cohort TCR clusters to co-occur. Reported results showed that the classifier diagnosed cytomegalovirus status with high specificity and sensitivity. Researchers catalogued over 150 TCR beta chains as cytomegalovirus-associated.

The V gene is TRBV28, the J gene TRBJ2-7; 8 bases map to TRBD1. The clonotype originates from a woman between 18 and 29 years old in good health and CMV-seronegative. Sequenced material: PBMCs. The CDR3 region is CASSFRGQGTYF. Here the CDR3 DNA reads TGTGCCAGCAGTTTCCGCGGACAGGGAACGTACTTC.